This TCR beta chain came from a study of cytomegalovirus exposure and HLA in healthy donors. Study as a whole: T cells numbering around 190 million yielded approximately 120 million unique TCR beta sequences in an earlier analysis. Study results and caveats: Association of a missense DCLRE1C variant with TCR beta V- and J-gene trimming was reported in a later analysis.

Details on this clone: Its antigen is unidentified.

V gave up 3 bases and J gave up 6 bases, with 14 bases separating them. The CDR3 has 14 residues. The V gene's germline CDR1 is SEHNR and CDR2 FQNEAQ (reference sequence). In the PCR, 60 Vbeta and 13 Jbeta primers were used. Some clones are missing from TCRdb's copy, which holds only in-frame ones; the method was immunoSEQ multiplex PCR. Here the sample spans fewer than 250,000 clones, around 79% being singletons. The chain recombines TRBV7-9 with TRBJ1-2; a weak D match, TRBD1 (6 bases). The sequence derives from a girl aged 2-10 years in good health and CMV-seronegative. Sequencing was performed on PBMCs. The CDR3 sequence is CASSLGAGENGYTF. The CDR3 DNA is TGTGCCAGCAGCTTGGGGGCAGGGGAGAATGGCTACACCTTC.